Sequencing of this T cell receptor (beta chain) was carried out in a study of cytomegalovirus exposure and HLA in healthy donors. PCR used 60 Vbeta primers and 13 Jbeta primers. Authors' methods: Later, roughly 77 million unique TCR beta chains were counted in an analysis, and about 12 million of them were shared. Only in-frame clones appear in the TCRdb table, and some are missing; sequencing was by immunoSEQ multiplex PCR. V and J calls and clone size follow that table, whereas D and trimming were derived from the DNA. The sample has tens of thousands of clones; 60% to 75% are singletons. Remarks on this clone: What it binds is not known.

Overall study findings and caveats: A later look showed TCR association rates differing by HLA locus, highest for DRB1 and lowest for HLA-C.

Sequenced material: PBMCs. This receptor was identified in a man between 40 and 49 years old in good health and CMV-seropositive.

The CDR3 loop reads CASSFGGGLGGGEYEQYF. CDR3 bases: TGTGCCAGCAGCTTTGGAGGGGGTTTAGGAGGGGGGGAATACGAGCAGTACTTC. The V and J genes are TRBV5-4 and TRBJ2-7, with D perhaps TRBD2 (7 bases). This CDR3 spans 18 amino acids. Germline V gene sequence: CDR1 SGHNT, CDR2 YYREEE (reference sequence). The V gene lost 2 bases and the J gene lost 4 bases, with 25 bases spanning the gap.